This TCR beta chain stems from a study of beta chain features in type 1 diabetes. Germline-derived CDR1 and CDR2 are SGDLS and YYNGEE. There are 16 residues in the CDR3. The J segment lost 1 base and the V segment lost 1 base, leaving 6 bases of the junction unmatched. The authors reverse transcribed all of the isolated RNA, so sequencing captured expressed TCRB transcripts. Sequencing was performed with immunoSEQ multiplex PCR; in TCRdb, only in-frame clones are kept and a portion is missing. This sample has around 280,000 clones; about 8.5% occur once, and the top ten carry approximately 1%. One heparinised blood draw, averaging roughly 120 mL, came from each donor.

Sequenced input: central memory CD4+ T cells from blood. The chain joins TRBV9 to TRBJ2-3, with 7 nucleotides matching TRBD2. This TCR came from a woman younger than 35 in good health. In nucleotides, the CDR3 is TGTGCCAGCAGCGTACTGGGGACTACGGGCACAGATACGCAGTATTTT. Translation gives CASSVLGTTGTDTQYF.